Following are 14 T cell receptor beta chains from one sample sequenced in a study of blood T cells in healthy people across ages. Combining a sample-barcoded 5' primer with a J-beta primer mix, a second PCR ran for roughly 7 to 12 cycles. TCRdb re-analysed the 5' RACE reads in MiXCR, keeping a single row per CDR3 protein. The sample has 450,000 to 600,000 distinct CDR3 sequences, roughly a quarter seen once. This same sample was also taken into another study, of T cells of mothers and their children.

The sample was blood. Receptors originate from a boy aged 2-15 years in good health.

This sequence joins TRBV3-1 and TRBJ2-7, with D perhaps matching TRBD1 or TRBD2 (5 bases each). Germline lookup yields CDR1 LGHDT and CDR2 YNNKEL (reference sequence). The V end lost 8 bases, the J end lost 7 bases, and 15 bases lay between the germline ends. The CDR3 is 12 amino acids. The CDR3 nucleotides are TGTGCCAGCCGGGGCGGAGACTATGAGCAGTACTTC. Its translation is CASRGGDYEQYF.

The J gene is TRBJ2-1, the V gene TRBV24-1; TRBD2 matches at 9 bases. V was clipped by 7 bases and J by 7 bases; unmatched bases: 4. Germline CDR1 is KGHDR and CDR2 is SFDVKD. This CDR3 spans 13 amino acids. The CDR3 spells CATRDSGSNEQFF. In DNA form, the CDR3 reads TGTGCCACCAGGGATAGCGGGAGTAATGAGCAGTTCTTC.

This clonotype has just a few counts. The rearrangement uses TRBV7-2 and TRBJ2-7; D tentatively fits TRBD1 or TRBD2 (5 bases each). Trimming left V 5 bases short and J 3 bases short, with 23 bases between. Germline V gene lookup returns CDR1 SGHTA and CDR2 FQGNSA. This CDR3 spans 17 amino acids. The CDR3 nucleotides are TGTGCCAGCAGCGACGCTGAAGGGGCCTTGGCGGGCTACGAGCAGTACTTC. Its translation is CASSDAEGALAGYEQYF.

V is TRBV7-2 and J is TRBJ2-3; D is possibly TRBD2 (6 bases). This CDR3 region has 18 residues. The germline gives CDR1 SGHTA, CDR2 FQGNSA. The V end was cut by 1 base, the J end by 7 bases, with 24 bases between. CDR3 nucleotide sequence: TGTGCCAGCAGCTTAGAGTCGCCCGGGTGGGGCGGAGGGTATACGCAGTATTTT. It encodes CASSLESPGWGGGYTQYF.

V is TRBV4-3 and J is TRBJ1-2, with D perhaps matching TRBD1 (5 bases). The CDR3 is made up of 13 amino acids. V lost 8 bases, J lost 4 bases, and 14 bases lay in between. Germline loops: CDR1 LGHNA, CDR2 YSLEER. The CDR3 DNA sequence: TGCGCCAGCGGGGGGGATATGGGCTATGGCTACACCTTC. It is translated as CASGGDMGYGYTF.

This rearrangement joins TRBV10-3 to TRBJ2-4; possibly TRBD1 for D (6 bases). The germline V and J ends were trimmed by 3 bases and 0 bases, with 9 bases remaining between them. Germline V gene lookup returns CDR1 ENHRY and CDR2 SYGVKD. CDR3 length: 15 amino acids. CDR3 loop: CAISDGGLAKNIQYF. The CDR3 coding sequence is TGTGCCATCAGTGATGGGGGCCTAGCCAAAAACATTCAGTACTTC.

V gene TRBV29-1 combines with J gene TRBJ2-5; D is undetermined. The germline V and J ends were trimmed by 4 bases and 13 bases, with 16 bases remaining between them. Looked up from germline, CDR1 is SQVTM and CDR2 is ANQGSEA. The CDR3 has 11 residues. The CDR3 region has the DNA TGCAGCGTTGGATGGCGAGGAGATCGGTACTTC. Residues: CSVGWRGDRYF.

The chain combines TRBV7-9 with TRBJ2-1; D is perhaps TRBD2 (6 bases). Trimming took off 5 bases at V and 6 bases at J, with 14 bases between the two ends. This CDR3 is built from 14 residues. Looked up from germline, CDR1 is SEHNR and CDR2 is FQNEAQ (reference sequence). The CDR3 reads CASSPRDSPNEQFF. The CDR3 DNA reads TGTGCCAGCAGCCCACGGGACTCCCCCAATGAGCAGTTCTTC.

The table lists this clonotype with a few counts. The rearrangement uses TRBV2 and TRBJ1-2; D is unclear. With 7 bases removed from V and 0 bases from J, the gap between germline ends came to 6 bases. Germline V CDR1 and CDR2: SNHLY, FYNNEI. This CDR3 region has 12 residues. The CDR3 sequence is CASILANYGYTF. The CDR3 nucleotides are TGTGCCAGCATTCTAGCTAACTATGGCTACACCTTC. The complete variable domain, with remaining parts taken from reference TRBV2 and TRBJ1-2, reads EPEVTQTPSHQVTQMGQEVILRCVPISNHLYFYWYRQILGQKVEFLVSFYNNEISEKSEIFDDQFSVERPDGSNFTLKIRSTKLEDSAMYFCASILANYGYTFGSGTRLTVV.

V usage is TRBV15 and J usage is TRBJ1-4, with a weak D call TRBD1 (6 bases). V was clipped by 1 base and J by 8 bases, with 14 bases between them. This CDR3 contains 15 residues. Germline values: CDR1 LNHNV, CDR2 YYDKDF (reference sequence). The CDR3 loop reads CATSRVGDMKEKLFF. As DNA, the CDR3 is TGTGCCACCAGCAGAGTAGGGGACATGAAGGAAAAACTGTTTTTT.

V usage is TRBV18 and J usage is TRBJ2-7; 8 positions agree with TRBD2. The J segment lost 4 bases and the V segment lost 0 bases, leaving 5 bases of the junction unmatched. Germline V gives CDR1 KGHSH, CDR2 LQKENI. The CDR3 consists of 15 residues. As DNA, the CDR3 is TGTGCCAGCTCACCACCTGCGGGAGGAATTTACGAGCAGTACTTC. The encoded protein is CASSPPAGGIYEQYF.

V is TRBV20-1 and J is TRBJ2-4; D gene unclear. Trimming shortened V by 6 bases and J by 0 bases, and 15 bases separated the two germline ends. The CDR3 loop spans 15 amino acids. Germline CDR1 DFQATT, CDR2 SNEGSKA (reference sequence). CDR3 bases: TGCAGTGCCCAGGCCGTGGGCCAAGCCAAAAACATTCAGTACTTC. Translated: CSAQAVGQAKNIQYF.

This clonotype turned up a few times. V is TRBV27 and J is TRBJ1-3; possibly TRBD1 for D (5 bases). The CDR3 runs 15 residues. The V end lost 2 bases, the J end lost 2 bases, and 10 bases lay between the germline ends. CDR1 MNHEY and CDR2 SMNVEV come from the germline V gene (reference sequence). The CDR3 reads CASSLGGSPGNTIYF. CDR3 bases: TGTGCCAGCAGTTTAGGGGGGTCCCCTGGAAACACCATATATTTT.

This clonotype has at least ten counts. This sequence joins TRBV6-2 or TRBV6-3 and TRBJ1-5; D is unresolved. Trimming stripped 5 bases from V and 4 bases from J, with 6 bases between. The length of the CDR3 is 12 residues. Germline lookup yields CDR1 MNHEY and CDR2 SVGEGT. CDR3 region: CASSDGNQPQHF. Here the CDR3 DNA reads TGTGCCAGCAGTGACGGGAATCAGCCCCAGCATTTT.